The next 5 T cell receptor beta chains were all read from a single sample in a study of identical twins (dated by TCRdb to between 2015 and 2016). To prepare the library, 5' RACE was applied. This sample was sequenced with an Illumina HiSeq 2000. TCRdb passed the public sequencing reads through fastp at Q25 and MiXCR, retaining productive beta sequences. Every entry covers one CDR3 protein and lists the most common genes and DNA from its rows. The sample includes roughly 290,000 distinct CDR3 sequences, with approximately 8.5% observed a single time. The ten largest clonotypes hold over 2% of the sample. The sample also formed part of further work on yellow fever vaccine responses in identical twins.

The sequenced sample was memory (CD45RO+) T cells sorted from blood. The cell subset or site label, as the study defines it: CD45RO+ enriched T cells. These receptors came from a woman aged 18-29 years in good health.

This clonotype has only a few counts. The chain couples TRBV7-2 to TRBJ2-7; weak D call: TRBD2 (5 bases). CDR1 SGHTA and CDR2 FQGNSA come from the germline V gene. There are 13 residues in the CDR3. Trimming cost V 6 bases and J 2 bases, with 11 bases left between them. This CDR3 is CASSLTTTYEQYF. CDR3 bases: TGTGCCAGCAGTCTGACTACTACCTACGAGCAGTACTTC.

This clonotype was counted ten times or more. For the CDR3, the DNA is TGTGCCAGCAGCCAAGGGGCACGGGTCGGCGGGGAGCTGTTTTTT. Residues: CASSQGARVGGELFF. V usage is TRBV3-1 and J usage is TRBJ2-2; D remains ambiguous. V lost 1 base to trimming and J lost 7 bases, with 13 bases between them. Germline V gene sequence: CDR1 LGHDT, CDR2 YNNKEL (reference sequence). This CDR3 has 15 amino acids.

The CDR3 DNA reads as TGTGCCAGTAAAAAGGTACAAGACAATGAGCAGTTCTTC. Its protein is CASKKVQDNEQFF. This rearrangement joins TRBV6-1 to TRBJ2-1; D remains ambiguous. V was cut by 9 bases and J by 5 bases, with 14 bases left in between. CDR3 length equals 13 residues. Germline values: CDR1 MNHNS, CDR2 SASEGT.

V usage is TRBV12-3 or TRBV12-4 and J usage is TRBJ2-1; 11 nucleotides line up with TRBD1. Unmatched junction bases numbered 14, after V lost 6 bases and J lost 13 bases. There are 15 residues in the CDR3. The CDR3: CASSPGTGGNKPQFF. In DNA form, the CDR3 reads TGTGCCAGCAGCCCCGGGACAGGGGGTAATAAACCCCAGTTCTTC.

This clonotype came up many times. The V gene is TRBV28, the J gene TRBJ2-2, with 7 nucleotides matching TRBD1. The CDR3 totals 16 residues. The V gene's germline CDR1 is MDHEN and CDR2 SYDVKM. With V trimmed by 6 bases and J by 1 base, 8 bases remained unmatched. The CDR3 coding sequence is TGTGCCAGCAGAGGAATGACAGGGAGGAACACCGGGGAGCTGTTTTTT. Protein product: CASRGMTGRNTGELFF.